The 17 T cell receptor beta chains below were found in one sample sequenced in a study of identical twins. Using its own MiXCR run on the 5' RACE reads, TCRdb lists one record per CDR3 protein. The sample yields 450,000 to 650,000 distinct CDR3 sequences, roughly 9.5% seen once. The data were also submitted as part of a second study, on yellow fever vaccine responses in identical twins.

The sample consisted of PBMCs. The receptors here all came from a woman between 18 and 30 years old in good health.

V usage is TRBV20-1 and J usage is TRBJ1-5, with TRBD1 matching 8 bases. Germline loops: CDR1 DFQATT, CDR2 SNEGSKA (reference sequence). The CDR3 consists of 14 residues. V lost 6 bases, J lost 7 bases, and 11 bases stayed unmatched. As DNA, the CDR3 is TGCAGTGCCCCATGGACAGGGCTGGGGCAGCCCCAGCATTTT. Translated: CSAPWTGLGQPQHF.

V gene TRBV9 combines with J gene TRBJ2-7; no firm D call. Germline V gene lookup returns CDR1 SGDLS and CDR2 YYNGEE. CDR3 size: 16 residues. Trimming pared 0 bases from V and 3 bases from J, leaving 16 bases between. The CDR3 region is CASSVGPNPTNYEQYF. CDR3 DNA sequence: TGTGCCAGCAGCGTAGGGCCTAACCCGACAAACTACGAGCAGTACTTC.

In its sample, this clonotype was seen a few times. The genes are TRBV5-1 and TRBJ2-7, with 11 bases lining up with TRBD2. This CDR3 has 17 residues. Germline assignment: CDR1 SGHRS and CDR2 YFSETQ. The V segment lost 0 bases and the J segment 0 bases; nucleotides outside the gene matches: 5. The CDR3: CASSLGLAGMSSYEQYF. In nucleotides, the CDR3 is TGCGCCAGCAGCTTGGGACTAGCGGGGATGAGCTCCTACGAGCAGTACTTC.

This clonotype was recorded many times. V is TRBV20-1 and J is TRBJ2-1; D might be TRBD2 (5 bases). The germline V gene has CDR1 DFQATT and CDR2 SNEGSKA (reference sequence). The germline V and J ends were trimmed by 5 bases and 1 base, with 24 bases remaining between them. The CDR3 spans 18 residues. The CDR3 coding sequence is TGCAGTGCTGCCGAGTACCTTGTGAGTGAGGGTTCCTACAATGAGCAGTTCTTC. Its translation: CSAAEYLVSEGSYNEQFF.

The chain recombines TRBV10-3 with TRBJ2-1; 12 nucleotides line up with TRBD2. Trimming cost V 6 bases and J 2 bases; bases outside gene matches: 5. The V gene's germline CDR1 is ENHRY and CDR2 SYGVKD. The CDR3 loop spans 16 amino acids. CDR3 bases: TGTGCCATCAGATCTAGCGGGGGGGCCCCCTACAATGAGCAGTTCTTC. This sequence encodes CAIRSSGGAPYNEQFF.

Ten or more counts support this clonotype. The chain carries TRBV29-1 and TRBJ2-7; 8 nucleotides align to TRBD1. Losses at the gene ends were 6 bases for V and 3 bases for J; bases not matched to a gene: 7. There are 13 residues in the CDR3. CDR1 is SQVTM and CDR2 is ANQGSEA in the germline V gene. CDR3 protein: CSVDETGGYEQYF. CDR3 nucleotide sequence: TGCAGCGTGGACGAAACAGGGGGCTACGAGCAGTACTTC.

The chain recombines TRBV6-5 with TRBJ2-5, with D maybe TRBD2 (5 bases). CDR1 is MNHEY and CDR2 is SVGAGI in the germline V gene. Trimming took off 0 bases at V and 3 bases at J, with 11 bases between the two ends. This CDR3 contains 15 residues. The CDR3 DNA reads TGTGCCAGCAGTTACTCCCGGCCGGGGAAAGAGACCCAGTACTTC. This codes for CASSYSRPGKETQYF.

The chain employs TRBV3-1 and TRBJ2-3; TRBD1 is a possible D gene (6 bases). Germline V CDR1 and CDR2: LGHDT, YNNKEL (reference sequence). Trimming shortened V by 4 bases and J by 4 bases, and 15 bases separated the two germline ends. This CDR3 spans 15 amino acids. The CDR3 region has the DNA TGTGCCAGCAGCCGGTTGCAGGGGTACGCAGATACGCAGTATTTT. Amino acid sequence: CASSRLQGYADTQYF.

This clonotype was counted many times. The rearrangement joins TRBV25-1 to TRBJ2-2, with D tentatively TRBD1 (6 bases). V lost 3 bases to trimming and J lost 3 bases, with 8 bases between them. The CDR3 has 14 residues. Germline V gene data show CDR1 as MGHDK and CDR2 as SYGVNS. The CDR3 here is CASSEDSYTGELFF. The CDR3 DNA sequence: TGTGCCAGCAGTGAGGACAGCTACACCGGGGAGCTGTTTTTT.

The J gene is TRBJ2-5, the V gene TRBV7-6, with D maybe TRBD2 (5 bases). The germline V gene encodes CDR1 SGHVS and CDR2 FNYEAQ. The CDR3 is 16 residues long. The ends were cut back, 0 bases at V and 3 bases at J, with 14 bases in the middle. The CDR3 loop reads CASSLAFGTGKETQYF. In DNA, the CDR3 is TGTGCCAGCAGCTTAGCGTTCGGTACGGGGAAAGAGACCCAGTACTTC.

The chain uses TRBV11-2 and TRBJ2-7; TRBD1 aligns across 7 bases. Per the germline V gene, CDR1 is SGHAT and CDR2 is FQNNGV. The length of the CDR3 is 16 residues. Germline trimming cut 1 base from V and 3 bases from J; bases unmatched to any gene: 9. CDR3 sequence reads: CASSLAAGTANYEQYF. CDR3 in DNA: TGTGCCAGCAGCTTAGCGGCCGGGACAGCGAACTACGAGCAGTACTTC.

This clonotype was seen a few times. This rearrangement joins TRBV4-2 to TRBJ2-5; 11 nucleotides agree with TRBD1. The V gene end was trimmed by 4 bases and the J gene end by 4 bases; junction bases not matched to a gene: 14. Per the germline V gene, CDR1 is LGHNA and CDR2 is YNFKEQ. This CDR3 is built from 18 residues. The CDR3 DNA reads as TGTGCCAGCAGCCTTAAACCGACCGGGGACAGGGGGAGAGAGACCCAGTACTTC. Translating gives CASSLKPTGDRGRETQYF.

This clonotype was observed a handful of times. The rearrangement links TRBV6-4 to TRBJ1-5, with D uncertain. The V end lost 5 bases, the J end lost 3 bases, and 8 bases lay between the germline ends. The CDR3 runs to 13 residues. Germline CDR1 and CDR2: MRHNA and SNTAGT. CDR3 DNA sequence: TGTGCCAGCAGTCGGGAATTCAATCAGCCCCAGCATTTT. Its translation: CASSREFNQPQHF.

This clonotype was recorded a few times. CDR3 in amino acids: CASRLDGNTEAFF. CDR3 nucleotides: TGCGCCAGCAGACTGGACGGGAACACTGAAGCTTTCTTT. The chain has TRBV10-2 and TRBJ1-1; D is ambiguous. Germline V gene sequence: CDR1 WSHSY, CDR2 SAAADI. This CDR3 is 13 amino acids long. V lost 6 bases and J 1 base, leaving 9 bases between the germline ends.

The rearrangement joins TRBV6-2 or TRBV6-3 to TRBJ2-6, with D hard to call. V lost 2 bases, J lost 4 bases, and 9 bases lay in between. The CDR3 contains 15 residues. CDR1 is MNHEY, CDR2 SVGEGT, per germline. CDR3 sequence: CASSYEAAGANVLTF. The CDR3 DNA reads TGTGCCAGCAGTTACGAGGCAGCGGGGGCCAACGTCCTGACTTTC.

CDR3 in DNA: TGTGCCAGCAGCTTAGTGGGCGGGGGGGCCTACAATGAGCAGTTCTTC. Amino acid sequence: CASSLVGGGAYNEQFF. The chain employs TRBV7-9 and TRBJ2-1; 9 bases are shared with TRBD2. The germline CDR1 and CDR2 sequences are SEHNR and FQNEAQ (reference sequence). The CDR3 has 16 amino acids. Unmatched junction bases numbered 3, after V lost 1 base and J lost 2 bases. Based on the CDR3 plus reference TRBV7-9 and TRBJ2-1, the full variable domain is DTGVSQNPRHKITKRGQNVTFRCDPISEHNRLYWYRQTLGQGPEFLTYFQNEAQLEKSRLLSDRFSAERPKGSFSTLEIQRTEQGDSAMYLCASSLVGGGAYNEQFFGPGTRLTVL.

CDR3 amino acids: CASSSGSDEQYF. The CDR3 DNA sequence: TGTGCCAGCTCATCAGGGTCGGATGAGCAGTACTTC. The rearrangement links TRBV18 to TRBJ2-1, with a possible D match to TRBD1 (5 bases). TRBJ2-7 matches the DNA end more closely, so the J call is doubtful. CDR1 is KGHSH and CDR2 is LQKENI in the germline V gene. This CDR3 comprises 12 residues.